This T cell receptor beta chain was obtained from a study of blood T cells in healthy people across ages. The germline V and J ends were trimmed by 4 bases and 4 bases, with 18 bases remaining between them. Germline assignment: CDR1 SQVTM and CDR2 ANQGSEA. The CDR3 extends over 15 amino acids. A J-beta primer mix and a sample-barcoded 5' primer were used in a second PCR of roughly 6 to 11 cycles. Each cDNA was tagged by a template-switch adaptor containing 12 random nucleotides. MiXCR, applied by TCRdb to the 5' RACE reads, yields one record per CDR3 protein. This table holds 450,000 to 700,000 distinct CDR3 sequences, 25% to 30% found once.

Sequenced sample: blood. This TCR was recovered from a woman in her seventies in good health. The rearrangement joins TRBV29-1 to TRBJ2-3; the D gene could be TRBD1 or TRBD2 (6 bases each). CDR3 sequence: CSVAWGAGNSDTQYF. The CDR3 DNA reads TGCAGCGTTGCATGGGGGGCAGGGAATTCAGATACGCAGTATTTT.